These T cell receptor beta chains were read from a single sample in a study of cytomegalovirus exposure and HLA in healthy donors. Generated by immunoSEQ multiplex PCR, the TCRdb table keeps only in-frame clones and is missing some. The sample lists fewer than 110,000 clones; about 80% were seen once. Sequencing was done on a sample of PBMCs. The receptor set was obtained from a man aged 35 to 55 in good health and CMV-seronegative. Each CDR3 is given with its conserved first and last residue. A D gene is named only where the DNA matches it firmly.

CDR3: CASSGTGGLSNQPQHF
V: TRBV18
D: TRBD1

CDR3: CASSSTTSAQGKQFF
V: TRBV27
D: NA

CDR3: CAWSSRVGYTF
V: TRBV30
D: NA

CDR3: CAISKSNTEAFF
V: TRBV10-3
D: NA

CDR3: CASSLRDTFLSNQPQHF
V: TRBV19
D: NA

CDR3: CASRQGNNQPQHF
V: TRBV19
D: NA

CDR3: CASSPGTMSYGYTF
V: TRBV10-3
D: NA

CDR3: CSVVISVEAFF
V: TRBV29-1
D: NA

CDR3: CSSSGGTGLHHYGYTF
V: TRBV7-9
D: TRBD1

CDR3: CASRGTSGSNEQFF
V: TRBV6-5
D: TRBD2

CDR3: CASRRDSPTFF
V: TRBV6-5
D: TRBD1

CDR3: CASSLRSWRDGQPQHF
V: TRBV28
D: NA

CDR3: CASSLGLGSLSYGYTF
V: TRBV5-1
D: NA

CDR3: CASSLRSASGGEQFF
V: TRBV7-8
D: TRBD2

CDR3: CASLGQGARGANVLTF
V: TRBV2
D: TRBD1

CDR3: CASTDGDRGRGGYTF
V: TRBV28
D: TRBD1

CDR3: CAHREEEEKAFF
V: TRBV10-1
D: NA

CDR3: CASSFGGGRGTDTQYF
V: TRBV5-1
D: NA

CDR3: CASSYGTAVQETQYF
V: TRBV5-5
D: TRBD1

CDR3: CASKPGYFQGTTYEQYF
V: TRBV21-1
D: NA

CDR3: CASRAGQGDSPLHF
V: TRBV5-1
D: TRBD1

CDR3: CASSESQDRPLHF
V: TRBV10-1
D: NA

CDR3: CASSLVVRTGPNEAFF
V: TRBV7-8
D: TRBD1

CDR3: CASSRGQHSQETQYF
V: TRBV7-9
D: TRBD1

CDR3: CASSFDRGRNYGYTF
V: TRBV5-4
D: TRBD1

CDR3: CASAVLAVTDTQYF
V: TRBV9
D: TRBD2

CDR3: CAAGTANQPQHF
V: TRBV2
D: TRBD1